This TCR beta chain was identified in a study of blood T cell repertoires in COVID-19. About the study: The cDNA or gDNA used as material had been derived from T cells, B-cell-depleted T cells, or PBMCs.

Sequenced by immunoSEQ multiplex PCR; TCRdb stores in-frame clones only, minus some. The sample contains about 260,000 clones, roughly 86% of which appear only once. J lost 6 bases, V lost 3 bases, and 3 bases had no gene match. The CDR3 is 14 amino acids. Looked up from germline, CDR1 is SGHAT and CDR2 is FQNNGV. The sequence came from a woman younger than 45 with COVID-19, enrolled during active disease. This chain connects TRBV11-2 to TRBJ2-2; 8 bases fit TRBD2. What was sequenced was peripheral blood. The CDR3 DNA reads TGTGCCAGCAGCTTGCGAGCGGGGGCCGGGGAGCTGTTTTTT. It translates to CASSLRAGAGELFF.